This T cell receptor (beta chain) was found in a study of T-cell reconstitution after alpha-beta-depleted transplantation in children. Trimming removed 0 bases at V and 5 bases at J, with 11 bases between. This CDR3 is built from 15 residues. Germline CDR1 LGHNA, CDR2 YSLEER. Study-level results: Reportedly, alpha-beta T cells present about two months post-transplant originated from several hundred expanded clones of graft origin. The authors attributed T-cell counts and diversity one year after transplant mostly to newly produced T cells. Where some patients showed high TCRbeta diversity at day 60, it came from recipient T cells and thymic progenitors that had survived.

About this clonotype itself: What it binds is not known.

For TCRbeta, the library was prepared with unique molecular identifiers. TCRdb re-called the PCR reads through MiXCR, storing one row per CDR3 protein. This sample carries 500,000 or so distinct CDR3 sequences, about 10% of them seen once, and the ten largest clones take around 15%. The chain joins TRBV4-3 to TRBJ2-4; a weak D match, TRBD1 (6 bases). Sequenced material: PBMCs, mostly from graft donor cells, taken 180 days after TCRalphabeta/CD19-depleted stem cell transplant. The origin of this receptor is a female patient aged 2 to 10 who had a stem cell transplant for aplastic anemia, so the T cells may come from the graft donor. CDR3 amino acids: CASSQDMDSENIQYF. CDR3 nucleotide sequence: TGCGCCAGCAGCCAAGATATGGACAGTGAAAACATTCAGTACTTC.